The 23 T cell receptor beta chains reported below all come from one sample, sequenced in a study of blood T cell repertoires in COVID-19. Method: immunoSEQ multiplex PCR; TCRdb's copy keeps in-frame clones and lacks some. The table has about 310,000 clones, about 91% seen once. Sequencing was performed on PBMCs or T cells enriched from blood (not recorded which). The receptors were gathered from a woman in her 40s who had recovered from COVID-19.

V usage is TRBV28 and J usage is TRBJ1-1; D may be TRBD1 (6 bases). The CDR3 totals 16 residues. The germline gives CDR1 MDHEN, CDR2 SYDVKM. V lost 6 bases and J lost 1, with 18 bases in between. The CDR3 region is CASRPLSRDKNTEAFF. The CDR3 nucleotides read TGTGCCAGCAGACCACTGTCCCGGGACAAGAACACTGAAGCTTTCTTT.

The genes are TRBV3-1 (or the pseudogene TRBV3-2) and TRBJ1-1, with TRBD1 identical over 8 bases. The CDR3 totals 13 residues. V was pared by 5 bases and J by 4 bases, with 3 bases of the junction left unmatched. The V gene's germline CDR1 is LGHDT and CDR2 YNNKEL (reference sequence). This chain's CDR3 is CASSNRGVTEAFF. The CDR3 DNA is TGTGCCAGCAGCAACAGGGGGGTCACTGAAGCTTTCTTT.

This sequence joins TRBV11-3 and TRBJ1-1; possibly TRBD1 for D (5 bases). Germline V gene data show CDR1 as SGHNT and CDR2 as YENEEA. V lost 1 base, J lost 4 bases, and 16 bases lay in between. The CDR3 runs 16 residues. CDR3 in DNA: TGTGCCAGCAGCTTAGCCCCACAGGCGGGGGGCACTGAAGCTTTCTTT. Amino acid sequence: CASSLAPQAGGTEAFF. The full variable domain, with the rest looked up from reference TRBV11-3 and TRBJ1-1, is EAGVVQSPRYKIIEKKQPVAFWCNPISGHNTLYWYLQNLGQGPELLIRYENEEAVDDSQLPKDRFSAERLKGVDSTLKIQPAELGDSAVYLCASSLAPQAGGTEAFFGQGTRLTVV.

This clone was seen a few times. The chain combines TRBV28 with TRBJ1-4, with a possible D match to TRBD1 (5 bases). There are 14 residues in the CDR3. V shed 8 bases and J shed 5 bases, with 15 bases lying between them. The germline V gene encodes CDR1 MDHEN and CDR2 SYDVKM. The CDR3 sequence is CASRAQGGNEKLFF. The CDR3, as DNA: TGTGCCAGCCGAGCCCAGGGAGGGAATGAAAAACTGTTTTTT.

V usage is TRBV19 and J usage is TRBJ1-1; D is perhaps TRBD1 (6 bases). This CDR3 has 14 residues. The germline V gene encodes CDR1 LNHDA and CDR2 SQIVND (reference sequence). The ends were cut back, 5 bases at V and 1 base at J, with 11 bases in the middle. CDR3 region: CASSSYRENTEAFF. CDR3 coding DNA: TGTGCCAGTAGTTCGTACAGGGAGAACACTGAAGCTTTCTTT.

The rearrangement links TRBV30 to TRBJ1-2, with 9 bases aligning to TRBD1. The V gene's germline CDR1 is GTSNPN and CDR2 SVGIG (reference sequence). The ends lost 2 bases at V and 6 bases at J; junction bases unmatched: 7. This CDR3 spans 14 amino acids. Written as DNA, the CDR3 is TGTGCCTGGAGTCCGGACAGGGGAAATCATGGCTACACCTTC. This gives the protein CAWSPDRGNHGYTF.

This chain uses TRBV3-1 (or the pseudogene TRBV3-2) with TRBJ2-7; TRBD2 is a possible D gene (7 bases). Germline V gene lookup returns CDR1 LGHDT and CDR2 YNNKEL (reference sequence). The CDR3 extends over 20 amino acids. V was shortened by 0 bases and J by 4 bases, with 28 bases between the two germline ends. The CDR3: CASSQEEGGGGRSAFYEQYF. The CDR3 DNA follows: TGTGCCAGCAGCCAAGAAGAAGGAGGGGGGGGCCGGTCCGCTTTTTACGAGCAGTACTTC.

This clone was recorded only once. This sequence joins TRBV6-5 and TRBJ2-1, with TRBD2 matching 7 bases. CDR1 is MNHEY and CDR2 is SVGAGI in the germline V gene. V lost 8 bases, J lost 3 bases, and 7 bases stayed unmatched. The CDR3 extends over 14 amino acids. The CDR3 here is CASSRSGIYNEQFF. The CDR3 DNA is TGTGCCAGCTCTCGCAGCGGGATCTACAATGAGCAGTTCTTC.

V usage is TRBV2 and J usage is TRBJ2-7; TRBD1 matches 7 bases. The V segment lost 7 bases and the J segment 1 base; nucleotides outside the gene matches: 7. The CDR3 has 14 amino acids. The germline V gene has CDR1 SNHLY and CDR2 FYNNEI. The CDR3 sequence: CASTSQGPSYEQYF. CDR3 DNA sequence: TGTGCCAGCACCTCACAGGGGCCATCCTACGAGCAGTACTTC.

This clone was picked up one time. This sequence joins TRBV24-1 and TRBJ2-1; TRBD1 might be the D (7 bases). The CDR3 extends over 17 amino acids. Trimming removed 2 bases from V and 4 bases from J, with 17 bases in between. Germline CDR1 and CDR2: KGHDR and SFDVKD. The CDR3 loop is CATSDSTKGAGYNEQFF. As DNA, the CDR3 is TGTGCCACCAGTGATTCAACGAAGGGGGCGGGATACAATGAGCAGTTCTTC.

This sequence joins TRBV20-1 and TRBJ1-1; D gene ambiguous. The germline gives CDR1 DFQATT, CDR2 SNEGSKA (reference sequence). This CDR3 is 11 amino acids long. V shed 3 bases and J shed 4 bases, with 6 bases lying between them. In nucleotides, the CDR3 is TGCAGTGCTAGCGAGGGCACTGAAGCTTTCTTT. It yields the protein CSASEGTEAFF.

The chain uses TRBV11-2 and TRBJ1-2; 11 bases line up with TRBD1. The trim removed 6 bases at V and 4 bases at J, leaving 16 bases unmatched. CDR3 size: 18 residues. Per the germline V gene, CDR1 is SGHAT and CDR2 is FQNNGV. This CDR3 is CASRPRGQGARDFYGYTF. The CDR3 DNA reads as TGTGCCAGCAGACCTCGCGGACAGGGGGCGCGGGACTTCTATGGCTACACCTTC.

The chain employs TRBV19 and TRBJ1-1, with TRBD1 matching 9 bases. With 0 bases clipped from V and 0 bases from J, the junction kept 8 bases outside the gene matches. The CDR3 spans 18 residues. The germline CDR1 and CDR2 sequences are LNHDA and SQIVND (reference sequence). The CDR3 reads CASSIEYRGRNMNTEAFF. CDR3 nucleotide sequence: TGTGCCAGTAGTATAGAGTACAGGGGGCGGAACATGAACACTGAAGCTTTCTTT.

This clone has only a few counts. The rearrangement links TRBV28 to TRBJ2-1; unclear D gene. CDR3 length equals 14 residues. Germline assignment: CDR1 MDHEN and CDR2 SYDVKM. The V and J ends lost 4 bases and 2 bases respectively, with 9 bases between them. The CDR3 spells CASSSSTTYNEQFF. For the CDR3, the DNA is TGTGCCAGCAGTTCGAGTACCACCTACAATGAGCAGTTCTTC.

The CDR3 sequence: CASSYAGILYEQYF. The CDR3 coding sequence is TGTGCCAGCAGTTACGCGGGGATCCTCTACGAGCAGTACTTC. The chain joins TRBV6-2 or TRBV6-3 to TRBJ2-7, with D maybe TRBD2 (6 bases). Germline lookup yields CDR1 MNHEY and CDR2 SVGEGT. V shed 2 bases and J shed 3 bases, with 11 bases lying between them. The CDR3 is 14 residues long.

The chain combines TRBV7-9 with TRBJ1-2; tentative D call: TRBD1 (5 bases). The CDR3 runs 16 residues. V was cut by 1 base and J by 6 bases, with 18 bases left in between. CDR1 and CDR2 from the germline V gene are SEHNR and FQNEAQ (reference sequence). The CDR3 here is CASSLDRAGPTDGYTF. The DNA for the CDR3 is TGTGCCAGCAGCTTAGATAGGGCAGGGCCGACGGATGGCTACACCTTC. The full variable domain, in which reference TRBV7-9 and TRBJ1-2 provide the parts outside the CDR3, is DTGVSQNPRHKITKRGQNVTFRCDPISEHNRLYWYRQTLGQGPEFLTYFQNEAQLEKSRLLSDRFSAERPKGSFSTLEIQRTEQGDSAMYLCASSLDRAGPTDGYTFGSGTRLTVV.

This clone was seen a handful of times. The gene calls are TRBV3-1 (or the pseudogene TRBV3-2) and TRBJ2-7; the D gene is possibly TRBD2 (7 bases). Germline CDR1 and CDR2: LGHDT and YNNKEL (reference sequence). The V and J ends lost 0 bases and 3 bases respectively, with 18 bases between them. The CDR3 runs 17 residues. CDR3 protein: CASSQEQGGVTLYEQYF. The CDR3 bases are TGTGCCAGCAGCCAAGAACAGGGAGGGGTGACACTCTACGAGCAGTACTTC.

This chain links TRBV5-1 with TRBJ1-2; perhaps TRBD1 as D (5 bases). Trimming took 0 bases from V and 4 from J, leaving 10 bases between them. From germline, CDR1 is SGHRS and CDR2 YFSETQ. This CDR3 comprises 14 residues. CDR3 nucleotides: TGCGCCAGCAGCTTGGGGTTCACAGGCTATGGCTACACCTTC. Translation gives CASSLGFTGYGYTF.

The sample holds a few counts of this clone. This chain links TRBV7-2 with TRBJ1-1; D remains ambiguous. The V gene lost 5 bases and the J gene lost 1 base, with 8 bases spanning the gap. Germline CDR1 reads SGHTA; CDR2 reads FQGNSA. The CDR3 runs 13 residues. In DNA form, the CDR3 reads TGTGCCAGCAGCAAAGAGGGGAACACTGAAGCTTTCTTT. Translation: CASSKEGNTEAFF.

J is TRBJ2-1 and V is TRBV3-1 (or the pseudogene TRBV3-2), with 7 bases fitting TRBD2. This CDR3 comprises 13 residues. V was clipped by 1 base and J by 9 bases; unmatched bases: 3. Germline CDR1 LGHDT, CDR2 YNNKEL (reference sequence). The CDR3 region has the DNA TGTGCCAGCAGCCAAGTCCGCGGGGGTGAGCAGTTCTTC. This translates into CASSQVRGGEQFF.

The chain links TRBV5-4 to TRBJ1-1; D gene uncertain. V was trimmed by 4 bases and J by 3 bases, leaving 10 bases between them. Germline-derived CDR1 and CDR2 are SGHNT and YYREEE (reference sequence). This CDR3 region has 13 residues. The CDR3 nucleotides read TGTGCCAGCAGCAATGTTTATGACACTGAAGCTTTCTTT. Protein sequence: CASSNVYDTEAFF.

The chain links TRBV19 to TRBJ2-1; 10 bases are shared with TRBD1. With 1 base clipped from V and 4 bases from J, the junction kept 4 bases outside the gene matches. CDR3 length: 16 residues. CDR1 and CDR2 from the germline V gene are LNHDA and SQIVND (reference sequence). CDR3 in DNA: TGTGCCAGTAGTATAGGGGACAGGGGTGGGTACAATGAGCAGTTCTTC. Encoded protein: CASSIGDRGGYNEQFF.

The chain carries TRBV11-3 and TRBJ2-1; D gene ambiguous. Trimming stripped 7 bases from V and 0 bases from J, with 16 bases between. The CDR3 covers 16 residues. Per germline, CDR1 SGHNT and CDR2 YENEEA. The CDR3 loop reads CASNNALRSSYNEQFF. The DNA for the CDR3 is TGTGCCAGCAACAACGCCTTACGGAGCTCCTACAATGAGCAGTTCTTC. The full variable domain, completed using reference TRBV11-3 and TRBJ2-1, is EAGVVQSPRYKIIEKKQPVAFWCNPISGHNTLYWYLQNLGQGPELLIRYENEEAVDDSQLPKDRFSAERLKGVDSTLKIQPAELGDSAVYLCASNNALRSSYNEQFFGPGTRLTVL.